Following are 23 T cell receptor beta chains from one sample sequenced in a study of identical twins. TCRdb reanalysed the 5' RACE reads using MiXCR and keeps one entry per CDR3 protein. Of 200,000 or so distinct CDR3 sequences listed, approximately 15% were seen once; the top ten hold 35% to 45%. Another study also made use of these data, one on T cells expressing NK-cell markers.

The sequenced sample was CD8+ T cells sorted from blood. The receptor source for this set is a woman between 18 and 29 years old in good health.

This clonotype was seen a few times. The chain has TRBV12-3 or TRBV12-4 and TRBJ2-7; D not certain. The CDR3 sequence is 12 residues long. Trimming shortened V by 6 bases and J by 5 bases, and 11 bases separated the two germline ends. CDR3: CASSPMGNEQYF. The CDR3 bases are TGTGCCAGCAGCCCCATGGGGAACGAGCAGTACTTC.

There are a few counts of this clonotype. This chain uses TRBV9 with TRBJ2-3; a weak D match, TRBD2 (5 bases). V lost 0 bases and J lost 0, with 8 bases in between. Germline V lookup: CDR1 SGDLS, CDR2 YYNGEE. This CDR3 has 15 residues. In nucleotides, the CDR3 is TGTGCCAGCAGCGTAGAGAGCGGTAGCACAGATACGCAGTATTTT. This translates into CASSVESGSTDTQYF.

In its sample, this clonotype was seen once. The chain joins TRBV4-3 to TRBJ2-3, with a weak D call TRBD2 (5 bases). V was shortened by 3 bases and J by 2 bases, with 18 bases between the two germline ends. The CDR3 extends over 17 amino acids. CDR1 and CDR2 (germline): LGHNA, YSLEER. The CDR3 coding sequence is TGCGCCAGCAGCCAGTCTAAGCGGTCACCCGTCACAGATACGCAGTATTTT. This gives the protein CASSQSKRSPVTDTQYF.

This clonotype was detected a few times. DNA of the CDR3: TGCGCCAGCAGCTGGACAGGAGGGTCCTACGAGCAGTACTTC. Translated: CASSWTGGSYEQYF. The V gene is TRBV5-1, the J gene TRBJ2-7; weak D call: TRBD1 (7 bases). This CDR3 has 14 amino acids. The germline V gene has CDR1 SGHRS and CDR2 YFSETQ. V was clipped by 3 bases and J by 1 base, with 11 bases between them.

This chain uses TRBV11-2 with TRBJ2-3; tentatively, D is TRBD2 (6 bases). Germline CDR1 reads SGHAT; CDR2 reads FQNNGV. The V gene lost 1 base and the J gene lost 5 bases, with 10 bases spanning the gap. The CDR3 extends over 14 amino acids. CDR3 sequence: CASSLAGEVDTQYF. The CDR3 DNA sequence: TGTGCCAGCAGCTTAGCGGGAGAGGTAGATACGCAGTATTTT.

This clonotype was observed a handful of times. The chain links TRBV5-1 to TRBJ2-7; D gene unclear. The CDR3 is 17 residues long. Per the germline V gene, CDR1 is SGHRS and CDR2 is YFSETQ. Trimming removed 4 bases at V and 0 bases at J, with 20 bases between. CDR3 nucleotides: TGCGCCAGCAGCCCATTCCAGTCAGGACCCGACTCCTACGAGCAGTACTTC. It yields the protein CASSPFQSGPDSYEQYF.

This chain joins TRBV11-2 and TRBJ2-1; TRBD2 matches 7 bases. This CDR3 has 12 residues. The germline CDR1 and CDR2 sequences are SGHAT and FQNNGV. The trim removed 5 bases at V and 10 bases at J, leaving 5 bases unmatched. CDR3 nucleotide sequence: TGTGCCAGCAGCCCGAAGACTAGCGAGCAGTTCTTC. It codes for CASSPKTSEQFF.

The rearrangement joins TRBV5-4 to TRBJ2-7, with 7 bases aligning to TRBD1. The J segment lost 3 bases and the V segment lost 4 bases, leaving 10 bases of the junction unmatched. The germline V gene has CDR1 SGHNT and CDR2 YYREEE (reference sequence). This CDR3 contains 15 residues. The CDR3, as DNA: TGTGCCAGCAGCCCCGAGGTCGACAGGGACTACGAGCAGTACTTC. It encodes CASSPEVDRDYEQYF.

The gene calls are TRBV7-9 and TRBJ2-1, with TRBD2 matching over 7 bases. The V gene's germline CDR1 is SEHNR and CDR2 FQNEAQ (reference sequence). CDR3 length equals 17 residues. Losses at the gene ends were 6 bases for V and 2 bases for J; bases not matched to a gene: 13. The CDR3 sequence: CASRTPPLADTYNEQFF. CDR3 DNA sequence: TGTGCCAGCAGAACACCACCCCTAGCGGATACCTACAATGAGCAGTTCTTC.

This clonotype showed up just a few times. The V and J genes are TRBV12-3 or TRBV12-4 and TRBJ2-2; perhaps TRBD2 as D (5 bases). The CDR3 is 14 residues long. V dropped 2 bases and J dropped 7 bases, with 11 bases sitting between them. The CDR3 loop is CASSLSSSGGELFF. DNA for the CDR3: TGTGCCAGCAGTTTATCCTCGAGCGGCGGGGAGCTGTTTTTT.

The J gene is TRBJ1-5, the V gene TRBV19; D is uncertain. The CDR3 covers 16 residues. Trimming stripped 3 bases from V and 1 base from J, with 13 bases between. Germline V gene data show CDR1 as LNHDA and CDR2 as SQIVND (reference sequence). CDR3 amino acids: CASSILTGNSNQPQHF. The CDR3 DNA is TGTGCCAGTAGTATTCTAACGGGAAACAGCAATCAGCCCCAGCATTTT.

DNA of the CDR3: TGCAGCCAGGACAGGGAGGGCACTGAAGCTTTCTTT. Encoded protein: CSQDREGTEAFF. The rearrangement uses TRBV29-1 and TRBJ1-1, with TRBD1 matching 8 bases. Germline assignment: CDR1 SQVTM and CDR2 ANQGSEA. Trimming cost V 8 bases and J 4 bases; bases outside gene matches: 6. The CDR3 spans 12 residues. The whole variable domain, remainder taken from reference TRBV29-1 and TRBJ1-1, is SAVISQKPSRDICQRGTSLTIQCQVDSQVTMMFWYRQQPGQSLTLIATANQGSEATYESGFVIDKFPISRPNLTFSTLTVSNMSPEDSSIYLCSQDREGTEAFFGQGTRLTVV.

The genes are TRBV27 and TRBJ1-2; D may be TRBD1 (6 bases). The germline V gene encodes CDR1 MNHEY and CDR2 SMNVEV (reference sequence). This CDR3 is 14 amino acids long. With 8 bases removed from V and 4 bases from J, the gap between germline ends came to 17 bases. CDR3 amino acids: CASSGGTGIYGYTF. The DNA of the CDR3 is TGTGCCAGCTCCGGGGGAACAGGGATCTATGGCTACACCTTC.

This clonotype was seen only a few times. The chain employs TRBV6-5 and TRBJ2-3; 8 bases are a match to TRBD2. Germline assignment: CDR1 MNHEY and CDR2 SVGAGI. V trimming: 2 bases; J trimming: 3 bases; junction bases outside the gene matches: 10. The CDR3 runs to 17 residues. CDR3 region: CASSYNSGSGWTDTQYF. CDR3 DNA: TGTGCCAGCAGTTACAACAGCGGGAGTGGGTGGACAGATACGCAGTATTTT.

This clonotype was found a few times. The V and J genes are TRBV20-1 and TRBJ2-1; D not resolved. V was shortened by 1 base and J by 4 bases, with 14 bases between the two germline ends. This CDR3 has 15 amino acids. Germline CDR1 and CDR2: DFQATT and SNEGSKA (reference sequence). The CDR3 sequence: CSARGQATLYNEQFF. In DNA form, the CDR3 reads TGCAGTGCTAGAGGGCAGGCCACCCTATACAATGAGCAGTTCTTC.

The gene calls are TRBV7-9 and TRBJ2-7; a weak D match, TRBD1 (6 bases). Germline V CDR1 and CDR2: SEHNR, FQNEAQ (reference sequence). V lost 1 base and J lost 0, with 10 bases in between. This CDR3 spans 15 amino acids. The CDR3 loop reads CASSLGGLSSYEQYF. The CDR3 DNA reads as TGTGCCAGCAGCTTAGGGGGGCTAAGCTCCTACGAGCAGTACTTC.

This clonotype was recorded a few times. The rearrangement joins TRBV7-6 to TRBJ2-1; possibly TRBD2 for D (6 bases). Deletions cut 4 bases from V and 4 bases from J, with 11 bases between. Germline CDR1 and CDR2: SGHVS and FNYEAQ. This CDR3 is 14 amino acids long. The CDR3 DNA reads as TGTGCCAGCAGCTCGTCTAGCGCTTACAATGAGCAGTTCTTC. This codes for CASSSSSAYNEQFF.

Here the CDR3 DNA reads TGTGCCAGCAGCTGGGGGGCCCCCAATGAGCAGTTCTTC. Its protein product is CASSWGAPNEQFF. The chain recombines TRBV5-6 with TRBJ2-1; D may be TRBD1 or TRBD2 (6 bases each). Trimming took off 3 bases at V and 6 bases at J, with 10 bases between the two ends. There are 13 residues in the CDR3. Germline V gene data show CDR1 as SGHDT and CDR2 as YYEEEE.

The table lists this clonotype with a few counts. Since no conserved phenylalanine or tryptophan closes the CDR3, a read error is the likely cause. The DNA is omitted, as the CDR3 cannot be located on it reliably, and the CDR3 follows TCRdb's listing. The chain joins TRBV12-3 or TRBV12-4 to TRBJ2-1. The CDR3 has 9 amino acids, counting both end residues. CDR3 amino acids: CASSFTELV.

This clonotype has only a few counts. The genes are TRBV7-8 and TRBJ2-3; D uncertain. The CDR3 totals 17 residues. V shed 2 bases and J shed 5 bases, with 20 bases lying between them. CDR1 and CDR2 (germline): SGHVS, FQNEAQ. As DNA, the CDR3 is TGTGCCAGCAGCTTATCGTACGGTCATCCGACGGGAGATACGCAGTATTTT. Amino acid sequence: CASSLSYGHPTGDTQYF.

This clonotype was counted between two and nine times. J is TRBJ2-2 and V is TRBV7-8, with 9 nucleotides matching TRBD1. Unmatched junction bases numbered 0, after V lost 1 base and J lost 6 bases. The germline gives CDR1 SGHVS, CDR2 FQNEAQ. The CDR3 consists of 14 residues. The CDR3 nucleotides are TGTGCCAGCAGCTTAGGGACAGGGGCCGGGGAGCTGTTTTTT. It specifies CASSLGTGAGELFF.

This clonotype was observed a few times. V and J are TRBV4-3 and TRBJ2-1; D may be TRBD1 or TRBD2 (5 bases each). Germline CDR1 is LGHNA and CDR2 is YSLEER. The CDR3 has 15 residues. Trimming left V 2 bases short and J 9 bases short, with 17 bases between. The CDR3 reads CASSQKWGRGSEQFF. The CDR3 DNA reads as TGCGCCAGCAGCCAAAAATGGGGCCGAGGGTCTGAGCAGTTCTTC.

V gene TRBV9 combines with J gene TRBJ2-5, with 10 bases identical to TRBD1. The germline CDR1 and CDR2 sequences are SGDLS and YYNGEE. The length of the CDR3 is 16 residues. After removal of 0 bases from V and 7 bases from J, the junction contained 9 bases not matched to a gene. The CDR3 region is CASSVEGGQGDATQYF. CDR3 sequence (DNA): TGTGCCAGCAGCGTAGAAGGTGGACAGGGGGATGCGACCCAGTACTTC.